The source of this T cell receptor (beta chain) is a study of shared clonotypes between healthy human individuals. Whole-study results and caveats: With several donors compared, 4.5% to 6.5% of naive CD4 clonotypes were shared.

Concerning this clone itself: As yet, its antigen is unknown.

V shed 7 bases and J 5 bases; nucleotides not matched to a gene: 12. Germline V CDR1 and CDR2: SGHTA, FQGNSA. The CDR3 runs 16 residues. The assay was run at deep level. The authors distributed each subset's genomic DNA evenly over several immunoSEQ plates. It was around 220 ng DNA, 25,000 to 35,000 T cell genomes, that sorted-subset replicate PCRs used. Libraries were prepared by immunoSEQ multiplex PCR; TCRdb keeps only in-frame clonotypes and omits some of them. The sample records approximately 2.3 million clones, 90% to 95% being singletons. This receptor was obtained from a man younger than 35 in good health. Some clones in this sample may be carry-over from other donors' samples. The V and J genes are TRBV7-2 and TRBJ2-2, with 8 bases that match TRBD2. Sequenced sample: naive CD4+ T cells from PBMCs. Regarding subset: CD45RA+ positively selected. Here the CDR3 DNA reads TGTGCCAGCACCCCGTGGGCGGGAGGTCGGACCGGGGAGCTGTTTTTT. As protein: CASTPWAGGRTGELFF.